The text below deals with one TCR beta chain. No antigen is known for it. The data belong to a study of OX40 agonist ivuxolimab in advanced cancers. Across the study: The diagnoses of dose-escalation patients were hepatocellular carcinoma, melanoma, renal cell or head and neck cancer. Partial responses were recorded for three patients, including one with hepatocellular carcinoma and two with cutaneous melanoma.

TCRdb's table, derived via immunoSEQ multiplex PCR, lists solely in-frame clones and lacks some. The repertoire holds 40,000 to 45,000 clones, with 80% to 90% as singletons. Study results and caveats: Partly responding patients at 0.1-3.0 mg/kg showed some of the smallest clonal expansion.

Germline CDR1 reads SGDLS; CDR2 reads YYNGEE. The germline V and J ends were trimmed by 3 bases and 6 bases, with 10 bases remaining between them. The CDR3 consists of 12 residues. This sequence was found in an adult with an advanced solid tumor such as melanoma, head and neck, liver or kidney cancer. The chain recombines TRBV9 with TRBJ2-7; perhaps D is TRBD1 or TRBD2 (5 bases each). The source was CD4+ or CD8+ T cells sorted from blood, collected in a trial of the OX40 agonist ivuxolimab. Here the CDR3 reads CASSEGTGEQYF. In DNA, the CDR3 is TGTGCCAGCAGCGAGGGGACGGGCGAGCAGTACTTC.